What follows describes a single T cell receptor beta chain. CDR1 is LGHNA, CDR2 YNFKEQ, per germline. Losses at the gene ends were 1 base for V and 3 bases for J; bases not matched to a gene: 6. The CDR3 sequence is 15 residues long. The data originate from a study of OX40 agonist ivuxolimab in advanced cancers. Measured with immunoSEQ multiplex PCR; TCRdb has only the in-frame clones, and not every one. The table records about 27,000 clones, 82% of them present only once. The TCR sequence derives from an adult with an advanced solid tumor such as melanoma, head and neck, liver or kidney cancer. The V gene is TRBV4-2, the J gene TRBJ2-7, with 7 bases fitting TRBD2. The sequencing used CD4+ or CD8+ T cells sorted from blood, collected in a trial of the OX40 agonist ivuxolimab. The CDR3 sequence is CASSQGGPGGYEQYF. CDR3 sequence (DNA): TGTGCCAGCAGCCAAGGTGGGCCGGGAGGCTACGAGCAGTACTTC.